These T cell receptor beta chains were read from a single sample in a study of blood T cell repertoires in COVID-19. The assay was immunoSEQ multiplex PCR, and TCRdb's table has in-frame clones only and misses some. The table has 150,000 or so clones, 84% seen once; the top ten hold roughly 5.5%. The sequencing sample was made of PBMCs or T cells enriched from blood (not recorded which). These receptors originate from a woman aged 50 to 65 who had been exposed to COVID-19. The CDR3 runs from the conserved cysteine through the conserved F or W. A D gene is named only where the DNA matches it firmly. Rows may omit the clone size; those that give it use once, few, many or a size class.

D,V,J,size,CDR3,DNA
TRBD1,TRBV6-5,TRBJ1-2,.,CASSYSLVDRIAGYTF,TGTGCCAGCAGTTACTCCCTAGTGGACAGGATCGCGGGCTACACCTTC
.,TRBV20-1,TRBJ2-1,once,CSASIGLYNEQFF,TGCAGTGCTAGTATCGGTTTATACAATGAGCAGTTCTTC
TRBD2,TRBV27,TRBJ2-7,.,CASSLASGSLEQYF,TGTGCCAGCAGTTTGGCTAGCGGGAGCCTCGAGCAGTACTTC
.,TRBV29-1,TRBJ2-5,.,CSAMERGKTQYF,TGCAGCGCCATGGAGAGAGGGAAGACCCAGTACTTC
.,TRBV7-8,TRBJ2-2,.,CASSFRRSKVGELFF,TGTGCCAGCAGCTTTAGGAGGAGTAAGGTCGGGGAGCTGTTTTTT
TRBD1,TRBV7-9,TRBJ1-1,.,CASSVSPGQRNTEAFF,TGTGCCAGCAGCGTTTCACCGGGACAGAGGAACACTGAAGCTTTCTTT
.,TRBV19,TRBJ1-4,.,CASSVSAGLVEKLFF,TGTGCCAGTAGTGTATCGGCGGGTTTGGTTGAAAAACTGTTTTTT
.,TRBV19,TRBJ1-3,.,CASSIRQSSGNTIYF,TGTGCCAGTAGTATCCGACAGAGCTCTGGAAACACCATATATTTT
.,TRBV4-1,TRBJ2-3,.,CASSQGTGPDTQYF,TGCGCCAGCAGCCAAGGGACTGGGCCGGATACGCAGTATTTT
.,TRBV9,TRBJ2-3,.,CASSLRLVQSDTQYF,TGTGCCAGCAGCCTCCGACTAGTTCAGAGCGATACGCAGTATTTT
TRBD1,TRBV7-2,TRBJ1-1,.,CASTSGTGNTEAFF,TGTGCCAGCACCTCCGGGACAGGGAACACTGAAGCTTTCTTT
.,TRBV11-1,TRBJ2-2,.,CASSLESQGFPGELFF,TGTGCCAGCAGCTTAGAGAGTCAGGGGTTCCCCGGGGAGCTGTTTTTT
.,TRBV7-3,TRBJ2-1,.,CASSLSGQRPPNEQFF,TGTGCCAGCAGCTTATCAGGACAGCGACCTCCCAATGAGCAGTTCTTC
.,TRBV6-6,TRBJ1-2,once,CASSYQVSYGYTF,TGTGCCAGCAGTTACCAGGTGTCCTATGGCTACACCTTC
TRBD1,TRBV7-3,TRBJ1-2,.,CASSGYLTGDRTYGYTF,TGTGCCAGCAGCGGCTACCTAACAGGGGACAGGACCTATGGCTACACCTTC
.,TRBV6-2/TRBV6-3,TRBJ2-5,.,CASSYVTAQYF,TGTGCCAGCAGTTACGTCACGGCCCAGTACTTC
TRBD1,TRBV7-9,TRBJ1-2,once,CASSLASGQHNYGYTF,TGTGCCAGCAGCTTAGCCTCGGGACAGCATAACTATGGCTACACCTTC
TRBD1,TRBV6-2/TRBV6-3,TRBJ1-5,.,CASSSTDRWDQPQHF,TGTGCCAGCAGTTCCACGGACAGGTGGGATCAGCCCCAGCATTTT
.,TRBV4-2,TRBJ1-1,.,CASSQVGDSEAFF,TGTGCCAGCAGCCAAGTGGGTGACAGTGAAGCTTTCTTT
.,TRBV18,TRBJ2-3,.,CASSPFKLSTDTQYF,TGTGCCAGCTCACCGTTCAAGCTTAGCACAGATACGCAGTATTTT
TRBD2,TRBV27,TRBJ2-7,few,CASSSLSSGRSEQYF,TGTGCCAGCAGTTCCCTGTCTAGCGGGAGGTCCGAGCAGTACTTC
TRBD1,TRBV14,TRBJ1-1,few,CASRHRGELAFF,TGTGCCAGCAGGCACAGGGGCGAGCTAGCTTTCTTT
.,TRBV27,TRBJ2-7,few,CASKPHPFRGALYEQYF,TGTGCCAGCAAACCCCACCCCTTCAGGGGAGCGCTATACGAGCAGTACTTC
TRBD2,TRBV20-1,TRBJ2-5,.,CSASRLAGAETQYF,TGCAGTGCTAGTAGACTAGCGGGGGCGGAGACCCAGTACTTC
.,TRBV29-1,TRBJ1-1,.,CSVELGRARTEAFF,TGCAGCGTTGAATTGGGCAGGGCGCGTACTGAAGCTTTCTTT
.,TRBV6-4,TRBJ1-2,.,CASSLGHTKGYTF,TGTGCCAGCAGTTTGGGACACACGAAGGGCTACACCTTC
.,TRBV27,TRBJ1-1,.,CASSLDRSNTEAFF,TGTGCCAGCAGTTTAGACAGGAGTAACACTGAAGCTTTCTTT
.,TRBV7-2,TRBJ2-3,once,CASSLFSSTDTQYF,TGTGCCAGCAGCTTATTCTCTAGCACAGATACGCAGTATTTT
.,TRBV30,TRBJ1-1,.,CAWSVWGGTNTEAFF,TGTGCCTGGAGTGTTTGGGGGGGAACGAACACTGAAGCTTTCTTT
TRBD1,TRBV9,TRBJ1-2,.,CASSPFRTGRDGYTF,TGTGCCAGCAGCCCTTTCCGGACAGGACGTGACGGCTACACCTTC
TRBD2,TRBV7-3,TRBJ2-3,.,CASSFTSGATDTQYF,TGTGCCAGCAGCTTTACGAGCGGGGCCACAGATACGCAGTATTTT
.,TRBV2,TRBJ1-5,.,CASSRIGGQLNQPQHF,TGTGCCAGCAGCCGCATAGGAGGGCAACTCAATCAGCCCCAGCATTTT
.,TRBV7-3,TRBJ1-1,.,CASSLYPPQEGRNTEAFF,TGTGCCAGCAGCTTATATCCCCCGCAGGAAGGAAGGAACACTGAAGCTTTCTTT
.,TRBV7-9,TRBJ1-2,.,CASLGQTANYGYTF,TGTGCCAGCCTCGGACAGACAGCTAACTATGGCTACACCTTC
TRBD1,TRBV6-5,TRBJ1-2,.,CASRTDRERHGYTF,TGTGCCAGCAGAACCGACAGGGAGAGGCATGGCTACACCTTC
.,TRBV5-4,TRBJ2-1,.,CASSLSTSSYNEQFF,TGTGCCAGCAGCTTATCGACTAGCTCCTACAATGAGCAGTTCTTC
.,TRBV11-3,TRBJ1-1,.,CASSIGGGTEAFF,TGTGCCAGCAGCATCGGAGGCGGCACTGAAGCTTTCTTT